The 28 T cell receptor beta chains reported below all come from one sample, sequenced in a study of radiotherapy plus CTLA-4 blockade in lung cancer. Sequenced by immunoSEQ multiplex PCR; TCRdb stores in-frame clones only, minus some. The sample lists some 33,000 clones, over 60% occurring once. The sample here was peripheral blood, taken from a patient treated with radiotherapy plus ipilimumab. Every receptor here comes from a human donor with non-small cell lung cancer whose response to radiotherapy plus ipilimumab could not be evaluated.

The CDR3 is CASSWGGFSYNEQFF. In nucleotides, the CDR3 is TGCGCCAGCAGCTGGGGGGGCTTCTCCTACAATGAGCAGTTCTTC. V usage is TRBV5-1 and J usage is TRBJ2-1, with D tentatively TRBD2 (7 bases). The germline V gene encodes CDR1 SGHRS and CDR2 YFSETQ. This CDR3 is 15 amino acids long. V lost 3 bases and J 0 bases, leaving 10 bases between the germline ends.

The chain couples TRBV2 to TRBJ1-5, with 12 bases lining up with TRBD1. Germline V gene sequence: CDR1 SNHLY, CDR2 FYNNEI. CDR3 length equals 17 residues. The V segment lost 10 bases and the J segment 0 bases; nucleotides outside the gene matches: 10. CDR3 in amino acids: CATSWDRGQYSNQPQHF. CDR3 DNA sequence: TGTGCCACCTCCTGGGACAGGGGGCAATATAGCAATCAGCCCCAGCATTTT.

CDR3 in amino acids: CASSLGQSNEKLFF. The CDR3 nucleotides read TGCGCCAGCAGCTTGGGCCAGTCTAATGAAAAACTGTTTTTT. The chain joins TRBV5-1 to TRBJ1-4; D ambiguous. The CDR3 loop spans 14 amino acids. The germline V gene encodes CDR1 SGHRS and CDR2 YFSETQ. Trimming stripped 0 bases from V and 3 bases from J, with 6 bases between.

This clone was counted only a few times. The V call is TRBV16, the J call TRBJ2-5; 9 bases agree with TRBD1. The J segment lost 3 bases and the V segment lost 7 bases, leaving 3 bases of the junction unmatched. The CDR3 spans 13 residues. In germline, CDR1 is KGHSY, CDR2 FQNENV. The CDR3 loop is CASKGQGKETQYF. The CDR3 DNA sequence: TGTGCCAGCAAGGGACAGGGAAAAGAGACCCAGTACTTC.

The chain employs TRBV2 and TRBJ2-7, with 7 positions matching TRBD2. This CDR3 comprises 13 residues. Germline V lookup: CDR1 SNHLY, CDR2 FYNNEI. Unmatched junction bases numbered 4, after V lost 6 bases and J lost 2 bases. The CDR3 DNA sequence: TGTGCCAGCAGAGCGGGACTCACCTACGAGCAGTACTTC. This encodes CASRAGLTYEQYF.

This rearrangement joins TRBV11-3 to TRBJ2-5; 8 nucleotides match TRBD1. Germline CDR1 reads SGHNT; CDR2 reads YENEEA. The V gene end was trimmed by 4 bases and the J gene end by 5 bases; junction bases not matched to a gene: 9. CDR3 length equals 15 residues. In DNA form, the CDR3 reads TGTGCCAGCAGCTCCGGGACAGGAACTGGGGAGACCCAGTACTTC. Protein product: CASSSGTGTGETQYF.

The chain has TRBV4-1 and TRBJ1-2, with a tentative D call TRBD1 (6 bases). Between the trimmed V and J ends, which lost 0 bases and 5 bases, there was a span of 16 bases. This CDR3 region has 16 residues. Germline V gene lookup returns CDR1 MGHRA and CDR2 YSYEKL. Here the CDR3 reads CASSQEGGQTPYGYTF. CDR3 coding DNA: TGCGCCAGCAGCCAAGAGGGCGGACAGACCCCGTATGGCTACACCTTC.

This chain uses TRBV6-6 with TRBJ2-6, with 7 nucleotides matching TRBD2. CDR1 is MNHNY and CDR2 is SVGAGI in the germline V gene (reference sequence). Germline trimming cut 8 bases from V and 2 bases from J; bases unmatched to any gene: 3. The CDR3 is 14 amino acids. CDR3 DNA sequence: TGTGCCAGCGCACGGGAGGCTGGGGCCAACGTCCTGACTTTC. It encodes CASAREAGANVLTF.

The gene calls are TRBV6-5 and TRBJ1-4, with D hard to call. Deletions cut 5 bases from V and 8 bases from J, with 15 bases between. CDR1 is MNHEY, CDR2 SVGAGI, per germline. CDR3 length: 14 amino acids. CDR3 in DNA: TGTGCCAGCAGTGACGAGGTCGAGGGAGAAAAACTGTTTTTT. It specifies CASSDEVEGEKLFF.

The chain uses TRBV15 and TRBJ1-2, with 8 nucleotides matching TRBD1. V shed 1 base, J shed 2 bases, and the junction held 3 bases outside the gene matches. Germline V gives CDR1 LNHNV, CDR2 YYDKDF (reference sequence). The CDR3 extends over 15 amino acids. CDR3 sequence (DNA): TGTGCCACCAGCAGAGGTTCAGGGGGCAACTATGGCTACACCTTC. This translates into CATSRGSGGNYGYTF. Using reference TRBV15 and TRBJ1-2 for the parts outside the CDR3, the full variable domain is DAMVIQNPRYQVTQFGKPVTLSCSQTLNHNVMYWYQQKSSQAPKLLFHYYDKDFNNEADTPDNFQSRRPNTSFCFLDIRSPGLGDTAMYLCATSRGSGGNYGYTFGSGTRLTVV.

The genes are TRBV27 and TRBJ2-7, with D tentatively TRBD2 (5 bases). This CDR3 has 17 amino acids. V lost 0 bases and J lost 5, with 20 bases in between. Per the germline V gene, CDR1 is MNHEY and CDR2 is SMNVEV (reference sequence). The CDR3 loop reads CASSLSGYPQRRHEQYF. The CDR3 DNA reads as TGTGCCAGCAGTTTATCGGGCTACCCCCAGCGGCGCCACGAGCAGTACTTC.

This chain links TRBV19 with TRBJ2-7, with 9 bases that match TRBD1. The CDR3 totals 15 residues. Germline V gives CDR1 LNHDA, CDR2 SQIVND (reference sequence). The ends lost 5 bases at V and 5 bases at J; junction bases unmatched: 10. As DNA, the CDR3 is TGTGCCAGTAGTGCACAGGGGGCGGGAGACGACGAGCAGTACTTC. Translating it yields CASSAQGAGDDEQYF.

V and J are TRBV2 and TRBJ2-2; D perhaps matches TRBD2 (6 bases). This CDR3 is built from 14 residues. Germline V lookup: CDR1 SNHLY, CDR2 FYNNEI. The V gene lost 6 bases and the J gene lost 0 bases, with 8 bases spanning the gap. The CDR3 DNA sequence: TGTGCCAGCAGAACTAGCCCGAACACCGGGGAGCTGTTTTTT. This sequence encodes CASRTSPNTGELFF. The full variable domain, rest sourced from reference TRBV2 and TRBJ2-2, is EPEVTQTPSHQVTQMGQEVILRCVPISNHLYFYWYRQILGQKVEFLVSFYNNEISEKSEIFDDQFSVERPDGSNFTLKIRSTKLEDSAMYFCASRTSPNTGELFFGEGSRLTVL.

CDR3 protein: CSVETSRNGELFF. In DNA form, the CDR3 reads TGCAGCGTTGAGACAAGTCGGAACGGGGAGCTGTTTTTT. The chain combines TRBV29-1 with TRBJ2-2, with no clear D. V lost 3 bases to trimming and J lost 7 bases, with 12 bases between them. Germline-derived CDR1 and CDR2 are SQVTM and ANQGSEA. CDR3 length: 13 amino acids.

This chain uses TRBV30 with TRBJ2-2; 8 positions match TRBD2. The CDR3 contains 15 residues. J gave up 7 bases and V 1 base, and 8 bases lay outside the gene matches. Germline V lookup: CDR1 GTSNPN, CDR2 SVGIG (reference sequence). The CDR3 loop is CAWSGPGREVGELFF. The CDR3 nucleotides read TGTGCCTGGAGTGGCCCTGGGCGGGAGGTCGGGGAGCTGTTTTTT.

This sequence joins TRBV6-5 and TRBJ1-1; 9 bases map to TRBD1. The V gene's germline CDR1 is MNHEY and CDR2 SVGAGI. This CDR3 is built from 13 residues. Trimming cost V 6 bases and J 4 bases; bases outside gene matches: 3. CDR3 protein: CASRVQGATEAFF. The CDR3 DNA follows: TGTGCCAGCAGGGTACAGGGGGCCACTGAAGCTTTCTTT.

The gene calls are TRBV5-6 and TRBJ1-4, with D possibly TRBD1 on 6 matching bases. V dropped 5 bases and J dropped 4 bases, with 12 bases sitting between them. CDR1 is SGHDT and CDR2 is YYEEEE in the germline V gene. The CDR3 totals 14 residues. The CDR3 loop reads CASSSGQLNEKLFF. CDR3 nucleotides: TGTGCCAGCAGTTCCGGACAGCTTAATGAAAAACTGTTTTTT. The full variable domain, in which reference TRBV5-6 and TRBJ1-4 provide the parts outside the CDR3, is DAGVTQSPTHLIKTRGQQVTLRCSPKSGHDTVSWYQQALGQGPQFIFQYYEEEERQRGNFPDRFSGHQFPNYSSELNVNALLLGDSALYLCASSSGQLNEKLFFGSGTQLSVL.

This clone was counted a single time. This chain links TRBV28 with TRBJ1-4; the match to TRBD1 covers 8 bases. V shed 4 bases and J 5 bases; nucleotides not matched to a gene: 6. CDR1 and CDR2 (germline): MDHEN, SYDVKM. This CDR3 has 15 amino acids. The CDR3 sequence is CASSSPGQENEKLFF. The DNA for the CDR3 is TGTGCCAGCAGTTCACCGGGACAGGAAAATGAAAAACTGTTTTTT.

This chain joins TRBV4-2 and TRBJ1-5; TRBD1 matches at 8 bases. The V and J ends lost 11 bases and 7 bases, in that order; junction bases with no gene match: 7. In germline, CDR1 is LGHNA, CDR2 YNFKEQ. The CDR3 runs to 12 residues. CDR3 in DNA: TGTGCCCCCAGGACAGGGTCCCAGCCCCAGCATTTT. It translates to CAPRTGSQPQHF.

With regard to this clone: The same CDR3 is also encoded by other DNA sequences in this sample. This chain links TRBV19 with TRBJ1-1, with D possibly matching TRBD1 (5 bases). CDR3 length equals 17 residues. From germline, CDR1 is LNHDA and CDR2 SQIVND (reference sequence). Trimming left V 6 bases short and J 4 bases short, with 24 bases between. This CDR3 is CASSKGKPGLRATEAFF. The CDR3 region has the DNA TGTGCCAGTAGCAAGGGGAAACCGGGACTTAGGGCCACTGAAGCTTTCTTT.

This clone came up once. The gene calls are TRBV6-4 and TRBJ2-2; possibly TRBD1 for D (6 bases). V was trimmed by 4 bases and J by 4 bases, leaving 10 bases between them. CDR1 and CDR2 (germline): MRHNA, SNTAGT. The CDR3 runs to 14 residues. CDR3 amino acids: CASSADRTTGELFF. The DNA of the CDR3 is TGTGCCAGCAGTGCGGACAGAACCACCGGGGAGCTGTTTTTT.

The rearrangement links TRBV4-1 to TRBJ1-2, with D tentatively TRBD1 (5 bases). Germline V gene data show CDR1 as MGHRA and CDR2 as YSYEKL. This CDR3 contains 15 residues. The ends were cut back, 1 base at V and 2 bases at J, with 11 bases in the middle. The CDR3 region has the DNA TGCGCCAGCAGCCAAGCGGGGGACGGAAACTATGGCTACACCTTC. Its translation: CASSQAGDGNYGYTF.

For the CDR3, the DNA is TGTGCCAGCTCACCATCGACTAGCGGGAGCTGGTGGGGAGGCACAGATACGCAGTATTTT. It translates to CASSPSTSGSWWGGTDTQYF. V and J are TRBV18 and TRBJ2-3; 12 bases fit TRBD2. V was pared by 2 bases and J by 1 base, with 13 bases of the junction left unmatched. The CDR3 consists of 20 residues. Germline assignment: CDR1 KGHSH and CDR2 LQKENI.

The genes are TRBV18 and TRBJ2-2, with 9 bases fitting TRBD2. This CDR3 region has 16 residues. From germline, CDR1 is KGHSH and CDR2 LQKENI. V trimming: 9 bases; J trimming: 1 base; junction bases outside the gene matches: 9. The CDR3 loop is CASSGLAMMNTGELFF. CDR3 in DNA: TGTGCCAGTTCGGGACTAGCAATGATGAACACCGGGGAGCTGTTTTTT.

J is TRBJ2-1 and V is TRBV4-3; the D gene is possibly TRBD1 (5 bases). Germline V gives CDR1 LGHNA, CDR2 YSLEER. The CDR3 has 15 residues. V lost 2 bases and J lost 3, with 11 bases in between. In DNA, the CDR3 is TGCGCCAGCAGCCAACTCGCAGGGTACTACAATGAGCAGTTCTTC. It translates to CASSQLAGYYNEQFF.

This chain uses TRBV28 with TRBJ2-1; D gene uncertain. Germline CDR1 MDHEN, CDR2 SYDVKM. The CDR3 loop spans 12 amino acids. Trimming shortened V by 2 bases and J by 4 bases, and 3 bases separated the two germline ends. Written as DNA, the CDR3 is TGTGCCAGCAGTTTAATATACAATGAGCAGTTCTTC. This translates into CASSLIYNEQFF.

The gene calls are TRBV19 and TRBJ2-1, with 7 bases matching TRBD2. Germline assignment: CDR1 LNHDA and CDR2 SQIVND (reference sequence). Losses at the gene ends were 5 bases for V and 10 bases for J; bases not matched to a gene: 11. The CDR3 spans 14 residues. This CDR3 reads CASSFRARGGEQFF. For the CDR3, the DNA is TGTGCCAGTAGTTTCCGAGCTAGGGGAGGGGAGCAGTTCTTC.

A few counts support this clone. The chain links TRBV7-9 to TRBJ2-7, with a tentative D call TRBD1 (6 bases). The germline gives CDR1 SEHNR, CDR2 FQNEAQ (reference sequence). V was pared by 4 bases and J by 5 bases, with 12 bases between. This CDR3 contains 13 residues. In DNA form, the CDR3 reads TGTGCCAGCAGCTCTACAGGGACGGACGAGCAGTACTTC. This encodes CASSSTGTDEQYF.